This paragraph reports one TCR beta chain. This may stem from a read error, because a much larger clone lies one nucleotide away. The entry originates in a study of T cells in Graves' hyperthyroidism and ophthalmopathy. The overall study: Peripheral blood was acquired at first diagnosis, ahead of any therapy whatsoever.

Germline CDR1 and CDR2: MDHEN and SYDVKM. The CDR3 has 17 amino acids. Amplified TCR beta CDR3 regions derived from RNA transcripts. The TCR CDR3 was amplified in a first-round RT-PCR using the HTBI primer set. Using its own MiXCR run on the multiplex PCR reads, TCRdb lists one record per CDR3 protein. The top ten hold approximately 30% of the sample, which has around 400,000 distinct CDR3 sequences, 15% to 17% seen once. Hyperthyroidism was newly diagnosed in patients aged 18 to 65 (duration under 2 months). Based on clinical symptoms, serum thyroxine and TRAb, thyroid ultrasound and orbital computed tomography, diagnoses were reached. The source of the PBMCs was 10 ml of fresh peripheral blood.

Sequenced input: blood. This sequence joins TRBV28 and TRBJ2-1; 8 bases are shared with TRBD2. Near its end, the DNA agrees better with TRBJ2-7, so the J call may be wrong. This TCR was sampled from a woman aged 18-35 years with Graves' hyperthyroidism that later progressed to Graves' ophthalmopathy. The CDR3 sequence: CASSFLPSGSSYNEQYF. CDR3 nucleotides: TGTGCCAGCAGTTTCCTACCCAGCGGGAGCTCCTACAATGAGCAGTACTTC.